The 20 T cell receptor beta chains presented below share a single source sample, sequenced in a study of cytomegalovirus exposure and HLA in healthy donors. Researchers ran the PCR with 60 Vbeta and 13 Jbeta primers. Some clones are missing from TCRdb's copy, which holds only in-frame ones; the method was immunoSEQ multiplex PCR. The data contain 180,000 or so clones, more than 70% of them singletons. The sequencing input was PBMCs. The receptors shown here come from a woman aged 45-59 years in good health and CMV-seropositive.

The chain is built from TRBV6-5 and TRBJ1-2, with 8 nucleotides matching TRBD1. The CDR3 has 15 residues. Trimming took 6 bases from V and 1 from J; bases not matched to a gene: 7. The germline CDR1 and CDR2 sequences are MNHEY and SVGAGI. CDR3 sequence reads: CASRLGGQGNYGYTF. CDR3 DNA sequence: TGTGCCAGCAGACTTGGAGGACAGGGTAACTATGGCTACACCTTC.

The chain recombines TRBV10-3 with TRBJ2-1; weak D call: TRBD2 (5 bases). Germline CDR1 and CDR2: ENHRY and SYGVKD. The CDR3 consists of 16 residues. Trimming removed 2 bases from V and 6 bases from J, with 17 bases in between. The CDR3 DNA sequence: TGTGCCATCAGTGAGCCAGAGGGCGGGCCCGGCAATGAGCAGTTCTTC. It yields the protein CAISEPEGGPGNEQFF.

The CDR3 bases are TGTGCCACCAGCAGAGTACAGGGCTATGGCTACACCTTC. This codes for CATSRVQGYGYTF. The chain employs TRBV15 and TRBJ1-2; D possibly corresponds to TRBD1 (6 bases). V lost 1 base and J lost 4, with 7 bases in between. The germline V gene has CDR1 LNHNV and CDR2 YYDKDF (reference sequence). This CDR3 comprises 13 residues.

The genes are TRBV7-8 and TRBJ2-7; D gene ambiguous. Germline CDR1 and CDR2: SGHVS and FQNEAQ. The CDR3 extends over 12 amino acids. V lost 5 bases to trimming and J lost 3 bases, with 8 bases between them. The CDR3 sequence: CASSPSFYEQYF. In nucleotides, the CDR3 is TGTGCCAGCAGCCCTTCCTTCTACGAGCAGTACTTC.

The CDR3 is CASRRDSPTGELFF. The CDR3 DNA follows: TGTGCCAGCAGAAGGGACTCACCCACCGGGGAGCTGTTTTTT. V gene TRBV5-4 combines with J gene TRBJ2-2; D might be TRBD2 (6 bases). The CDR3 runs to 14 residues. V was clipped by 5 bases and J by 4 bases, with 12 bases between them. CDR1 and CDR2 (germline): SGHNT, YYREEE (reference sequence).

The V and J genes are TRBV29-1 and TRBJ1-2; D is unclear. V lost 4 bases, J lost 4 bases, and 22 bases lay in between. CDR3 length equals 16 residues. The germline gives CDR1 SQVTM, CDR2 ANQGSEA. CDR3 bases: TGCAGCGTTGTGCAGCGGGGAGAGAGTGGAGCCTATGGCTACACCTTC. Translation: CSVVQRGESGAYGYTF.

V and J are TRBV19 and TRBJ2-7; D may be TRBD1 (6 bases). Germline V gene data show CDR1 as LNHDA and CDR2 as SQIVND (reference sequence). The V end was cut by 6 bases, the J end by 3 bases, with 18 bases between. The CDR3 length is 15 residues. Written as DNA, the CDR3 is TGTGCCAGTAGCCCACAGGGTGGGATAGGCTACGAGCAGTACTTC. Residues: CASSPQGGIGYEQYF.

The V and J genes are TRBV19 and TRBJ1-1; 7 bases fit TRBD1. Losses at the gene ends were 5 bases for V and 4 bases for J; bases not matched to a gene: 7. The CDR3 is made up of 14 amino acids. Germline V gene lookup returns CDR1 LNHDA and CDR2 SQIVND (reference sequence). Written as DNA, the CDR3 is TGTGCCAGTAGTTCCGACAGGGAGTTCACTGAAGCTTTCTTT. This translates into CASSSDREFTEAFF.

The V gene is TRBV5-1, the J gene TRBJ2-1; 10 bases agree with TRBD2. CDR3 length: 16 amino acids. The ends lost 0 bases at V and 2 bases at J; junction bases unmatched: 2. CDR1 and CDR2 from the germline V gene are SGHRS and YFSETQ. The CDR3 DNA reads TGCGCCAGCAGCTTGGATAGCGGGGGGACCTACAATGAGCAGTTCTTC. Translated: CASSLDSGGTYNEQFF.

This chain uses TRBV5-1 with TRBJ2-2, with a possible D match to TRBD2 (5 bases). The CDR3 consists of 15 residues. Germline assignment: CDR1 SGHRS and CDR2 YFSETQ. V dropped 5 bases and J dropped 1 base, with 12 bases sitting between them. CDR3 region: CASSALEGNTGELFF. Here the CDR3 DNA reads TGCGCCAGCAGTGCGCTCGAGGGGAACACCGGGGAGCTGTTTTTT.

The V and J genes are TRBV14 and TRBJ2-2; possibly TRBD2 for D (5 bases). Trimming took off 4 bases at V and 1 base at J, with 16 bases between the two ends. The CDR3 totals 17 residues. Germline values: CDR1 SGHDN, CDR2 FVKESK. This CDR3 is CASSLTGRLMNTGELFF. In DNA form, the CDR3 reads TGTGCCAGCAGCCTTACGGGGAGACTGATGAACACCGGGGAGCTGTTTTTT.

The V and J genes are TRBV10-3 and TRBJ1-2; D perhaps matches TRBD1 (5 bases). Germline V gene data show CDR1 as ENHRY and CDR2 as SYGVKD. The V gene lost 2 bases and the J gene lost 0 bases, with 7 bases spanning the gap. The CDR3 extends over 14 amino acids. The CDR3: CAISEARANYGYTF. The CDR3 DNA follows: TGTGCCATCAGTGAGGCCAGGGCTAACTATGGCTACACCTTC.

This clone was found a few times. This rearrangement joins TRBV5-1 to TRBJ2-3, with TRBD2 matching over 7 bases. The CDR3 is 14 amino acids. Germline CDR1 reads SGHRS; CDR2 reads YFSETQ. Losses at the gene ends were 3 bases for V and 1 base for J; bases not matched to a gene: 2. CDR3 loop: CASSSRGGTDTQYF. The CDR3 bases are TGCGCCAGCAGCTCTCGGGGGGGCACAGATACGCAGTATTTT. Drawing the rest from reference TRBV5-1 and TRBJ2-3, the complete variable domain is KAGVTQTPRYLIKTRGQQVTLSCSPISGHRSVSWYQQTPGQGLQFLFEYFSETQRNKGNFPGRFSGRQFSNSRSEMNVSTLELGDSALYLCASSSRGGTDTQYFGPGTRLTVL.

The chain couples TRBV19 to TRBJ1-2; 7 bases line up with TRBD1. CDR1 and CDR2 (germline): LNHDA, SQIVND (reference sequence). Losses at the gene ends were 1 base for V and 4 bases for J; bases not matched to a gene: 9. The CDR3 runs to 16 residues. In nucleotides, the CDR3 is TGTGCCAGTAGTATAGCCCCAGAGGGGGCAGGCTATGGCTACACCTTC. Encoded protein: CASSIAPEGAGYGYTF.

V and J are TRBV4-1 and TRBJ2-1, with 13 bases that match TRBD2. The CDR3 loop spans 18 amino acids. Germline assignment: CDR1 MGHRA and CDR2 YSYEKL. The V gene end was trimmed by 4 bases and the J gene end by 0 bases; junction bases not matched to a gene: 6. CDR3 in amino acids: CASSRGLAGDSSYNEQFF. The DNA of the CDR3 is TGCGCCAGCAGCCGCGGACTAGCGGGGGACTCCTCCTACAATGAGCAGTTCTTC.

The rearrangement uses TRBV10-3 and TRBJ2-1; perhaps TRBD1 as D (6 bases). This CDR3 contains 15 residues. Trimming removed 8 bases from V and 10 bases from J, with 24 bases in between. CDR1 is ENHRY and CDR2 is SYGVKD in the germline V gene. The CDR3 here is CAIGTRDTGREEQFF. In DNA form, the CDR3 reads TGTGCCATCGGCACCCGGGACACTGGCCGAGAGGAGCAGTTCTTC.

V and J are TRBV9 and TRBJ2-2; 10 bases align to TRBD2. Germline V gives CDR1 SGDLS, CDR2 YYNGEE. Unmatched junction bases numbered 8, after V lost 4 bases and J lost 5 bases. There are 16 residues in the CDR3. CDR3 residues: CASSPRLAGQTGELFF. As DNA, the CDR3 is TGTGCCAGCAGCCCCCGACTAGCGGGTCAGACCGGGGAGCTGTTTTTT.

This clone was seen just once. V gene TRBV10-2 combines with J gene TRBJ2-7; tentatively, D is TRBD1 (5 bases). Germline loops: CDR1 WSHSY, CDR2 SAAADI. Deletions cut 0 bases from V and 1 base from J, with 10 bases between. This CDR3 spans 15 amino acids. The CDR3 DNA sequence: TGCGCCAGCAGTGAGTCAGGGGCGCCATCCTACGAGCAGTACTTC. It translates to CASSESGAPSYEQYF.

This clone was found a few times. This chain links TRBV6-1 with TRBJ2-7, with TRBD2 matching over 13 bases. Trimming at V came to 6 bases and at J to 2 bases, leaving 4 bases not matched to a gene. This CDR3 is 15 amino acids long. Germline loops: CDR1 MNHNS, CDR2 SASEGT. The CDR3 coding sequence is TGTGCCAGCAGCGTAGGACTAGCGGGAGCCTACGAGCAGTACTTC. It yields the protein CASSVGLAGAYEQYF.

This chain links TRBV19 with TRBJ2-2; possibly TRBD1 for D (5 bases). Trimming removed 10 bases at V and 2 bases at J, with 14 bases between. The CDR3 runs to 14 residues. CDR1 is LNHDA, CDR2 SQIVND, per germline (reference sequence). CDR3 region: CATRTRTNTGELFF. Here the CDR3 DNA reads TGTGCCACCCGGACAAGAACTAACACCGGGGAGCTGTTTTTT.